A selection of T cell receptor beta chains follows, all from one sample in a study of early T cells in non-severe SARS-CoV-2 infection. Via MiXCR, TCRdb re-called the 5' RACE reads, giving one row per CDR3 protein. The data contain approximately 21,000 distinct CDR3 sequences, roughly 5.3% of them singletons. The sample comprised whole blood. Receptors were obtained from an adult who was a healthcare worker with PCR-confirmed SARS-CoV-2 infection or an uninfected control (not recorded which). The conserved cysteine and the conserved F or W are not part of the CDR3 here. Fields, in order: V gene, CDR3 protein.

TRBV5-4 ASSLGGRLYEQY
TRBV29-1 SGGTSGETQY
TRBV7-2 ASSRTRQETQY
TRBV19 ASSPGTATNEKLF
TRBV12-3/TRBV12-4 ASSFRRPPYNEQF
TRBV29-1 SVESRRIQETQY
TRBV7-9 ASSLDRQGASYEQY
TRBV6-4 ASSDSSANEQF
TRBV6-6 ASTSGRAYNEQF
TRBV6-5 ASSYWADTGELF